Below, one TCR beta chain is given with its context. This clone's antigen is unknown. Base qualities are not provided; no much larger clone lies one nucleotide away. From V the trimming removes 2 bases and from J it removes 4 bases, while the gene matches leave 3 bases of the junction unaccounted for. Via the germline V gene (reference sequence), CDR1 is DFQATT and CDR2 SNEGSKA. Inclusive of the bounding cysteine and phenylalanine, the CDR3 is 14 residues long. Only CDR3 DNA is held: 42 bases, read in frame from base 1. RNA was extracted using the RNeasy kit, and roughly 0.5 to 1 microgram was reverse transcribed with random hexamers. The immunoSEQ multiplex PCR assay, covering 54 Vbeta and 13 Jbeta segments, was used to amplify TCR beta CDR3 regions. PCR amplification bias was corrected using a synthetic template baseline for primer optimization and computational correction. The published analysis was carried out like this. Only productive sequences were kept, with reads annotated to V, D and J genes according to IMGT and analyzed in immunoSEQ Analyzer. Clonality was calculated as one minus the Shannon entropy normalized by log2 of the number of productive unique sequences. Public and private clones were assessed among the 100 most prevalent clones of each patient and control. A clone was defined as Susac-specific if it was absent from the healthy and MS cohorts, from 950 to 1,300 published viral clones and from other ImmuneACCESS disease sequences. TCRdb reprocessed the public reads (quality trimming at Q25 with fastp, clone calling with MiXCR) and kept in-frame beta chains. Duplicate CDR3 protein sequences are folded into a single record with the most common DNA and genes. The V and J calls shown here were made by TCRdb, not taken from the authors' results. The sample table shows 250,000 to 300,000 distinct CDR3 sequences, and 80% to 90% are seen once. About 0.11% of the sample is in the top ten clones.

This sample was taken from a study of CD8 T cells in Susac syndrome (dated by TCRdb to the late 2010s). Background on the whole study: Repertoire sequencing was used to test whether CD8+ T cell activation and differentiation in Susac syndrome was antigen driven. The study compared CD8+ T cell repertoire clonality among approximately twelve healthy donors, around 14 Susac syndrome patients and 15 multiple sclerosis patients. What the research found in general, with its limitations: The study acknowledged that relatively few individuals were included in the TCR sequencing and HLA analysis.

Peripheral blood CD8+ and CD4+ T cells from healthy donors, Susac syndrome patients and multiple sclerosis patients were profiled by high-throughput TCR beta sequencing. Treatment-naive patients with stable or active relapsing-remitting disease fulfilling revised McDonald criteria were used as multiple sclerosis controls. Bulk CD8+ and CD4+ T cells were purified magnetically by negative isolation, whereas CD8+ TEMRA cells were enriched by FACS. Blood was drawn into EDTA tubes, processed within 24 hours, and PBMCs were isolated by density gradient centrifugation. PBMCs intended for TCR sequencing were cryopreserved in liquid nitrogen and thawed later in a water bath at 37 degrees C. A purity of at least 90% was achieved for sorted or isolated CD4+, CD8+ and CD8+ TEMRA cells.

The specimen sequenced was CD8+ T cells from PBMCs. Recombination connected TRBV20-1 to TRBJ2-1; a stretch of 9 junction bases matches TRBD2. This TCR was sampled from a human donor with multiple sclerosis. The DNA sequence is TGCAGTGCTAGACTGCGGGAGGGATACAATGAGCAGTTCTTC. It codes for CSARLREGYNEQFF.